This record concerns one T cell receptor (beta chain) sequence. V was pared by 0 bases and J by 4 bases, with 15 bases between. This CDR3 is built from 16 residues. Germline V gives CDR1 DFQATT, CDR2 SNEGSKA (reference sequence). This entry is derived from a study of T-cell reconstitution after alpha-beta-depleted transplantation in children. TCRbeta library construction was performed incorporating unique molecular identifiers. TCRdb reanalysed the PCR reads using MiXCR and keeps one entry per CDR3 protein. This sample has around 380,000 distinct CDR3 sequences, with under 13% found just once. The specimen was PBMCs from the stem cell graft donor, collected from the stem cell graft. The sequence was collected from a human donor who donated a stem cell graft to a child with acute myeloid leukemia. The chain uses TRBV20-1 and TRBJ2-2, with D unclear. CDR3: CSARDTAASGTGELFF. The CDR3 coding sequence is TGCAGTGCTAGAGATACGGCGGCCTCGGGCACCGGGGAGCTGTTTTTT.